This TCR beta chain was obtained from a study of Graves' ophthalmopathy and Graves' hyperthyroidism. Study information: Researchers obtained peripheral blood at initial diagnosis, before any treatment had begun.

RNA transcripts were the template, and TCR beta CDR3 regions were amplified from them. An opening RT-PCR round employed HTBI primers and preceded a second-round multiplex PCR. TCRdb reanalysed the multiplex PCR reads using MiXCR and keeps one entry per CDR3 protein. The data contain hundreds of thousands of distinct CDR3 sequences, 20% to 25% of them singletons. Overall study findings and caveats: Most clonotypes expanded in thyroid above 0.001 frequency were present in blood too.

Ophthalmopathy not arising within 18 months of follow-up defined hyperthyroidism as stable. Excluded: other autoimmune disease, uncontrolled infection, pregnancy or lactation. A remark on this clonotype: Its matching antigen is unknown.

This TCR was recovered from a woman between 18 and 30 years old with stable Graves' hyperthyroidism. Some clones in this sample may be carry-over from other donors' samples. Input material: peripheral blood.

The DNA of the CDR3 is TGCGCCAGCAGCTCATTAGCGGGAGGCACCTCTGGGGCCAACGTCCTGACTTTC. Encoded protein: CASSSLAGGTSGANVLTF. The rearrangement uses TRBV5-1 and TRBJ2-6, with 10 bases matching TRBD2. Germline trimming cut 3 bases from V and 0 bases from J; bases unmatched to any gene: 6. This CDR3 has 18 amino acids. Per the germline V gene, CDR1 is SGHRS and CDR2 is YFSETQ.